This T cell receptor (beta chain) was identified during a study of T cells after yellow fever vaccination. The study's findings and limits: Overall, a small share of clonotypes was seen in both CD4 and CD8 compartments. Within FACS-sorted repertoires, abundant clonotypes contaminating from the bulk population could be present.

There are a few counts of this clonotype. As yet, its antigen is unknown. Germline V gene data show CDR1 as SGHVS and CDR2 as FQNEAQ. Trimming took 8 bases from V and 2 from J; bases not matched to a gene: 28. CDR3 size: 21 residues. 5'RACE template switching added a universal primer site and UMIs to TCR cDNA. One entry per CDR3 protein, called by TCRdb with MiXCR from the 5' RACE reads. The table lists about 120,000 distinct CDR3 sequences, under 9% of them singletons. This clonotype originated in a man aged 18 to 35 who received the YFV17D yellow fever vaccine. J is TRBJ2-3 and V is TRBV7-8; 7 nucleotides line up with TRBD2. The sample here was CD8+ T cells sorted from PBMCs, taken on the day of the yellow fever booster vaccination. CDR3 sequence (DNA): TGTGCCAGCCTCCGGGGGGAGAAGCCCGACATAGGGATACAAAACACAGATACGCAGTATTTT. It yields the protein CASLRGEKPDIGIQNTDTQYF.